Following are 9 T cell receptor beta chains from one sample sequenced in a study of radiotherapy plus CTLA-4 blockade in lung cancer. Using immunoSEQ multiplex PCR, the repertoire was profiled, and TCRdb retains in-frame clones only, with some absent. The table lists 45,000 to 55,000 clones, 75% to 90% of them singletons. Sequenced material: peripheral blood, taken from a patient treated with radiotherapy plus ipilimumab. The receptor source for this set is a human donor with non-small cell lung cancer who had stable disease on radiotherapy plus ipilimumab.

The gene calls are TRBV9 and TRBJ2-5; D not resolved. The CDR3 runs 12 residues. Between the trimmed V and J ends, which lost 3 bases and 3 bases, there was a span of 6 bases. Looked up from germline, CDR1 is SGDLS and CDR2 is YYNGEE. CDR3 bases: TGTGCCAGCAGCGGGGCTAAAGAGACCCAGTACTTC. It yields the protein CASSGAKETQYF. The full variable domain, rest sourced from reference TRBV9 and TRBJ2-5, is DSGVTQTPKHLITATGQRVTLRCSPRSGDLSVYWYQQSLDQGLQFLIQYYNGEERAKGNILERFSAQQFPDLHSELNLSSLELGDSALYFCASSGAKETQYFGPGTRLLVL.

V usage is TRBV7-3 and J usage is TRBJ2-2, with D maybe TRBD1 (5 bases). V was clipped by 6 bases and J by 2 bases, with 10 bases between them. Looked up from germline, CDR1 is SGHTA and CDR2 is FQGTGA. CDR3 size: 14 residues. The DNA of the CDR3 is TGTGCCAGCAGGTCGGACATTAACACCGGGGAGCTGTTTTTT. This gives the protein CASRSDINTGELFF.

V usage is TRBV11-1 and J usage is TRBJ2-7; 11 nucleotides line up with TRBD2. The CDR3 length is 17 residues. CDR1 is SGHAT, CDR2 FQDESV, per germline (reference sequence). V trimming: 2 bases; J trimming: 0 bases; junction bases outside the gene matches: 6. The CDR3 spells CASSLRTSGPSSYEQYF. The CDR3 region has the DNA TGTGCCAGCAGCTTACGGACTAGCGGGCCTTCCTCCTACGAGCAGTACTTC.

V and J are TRBV30 and TRBJ2-1; 11 nucleotides line up with TRBD2. The CDR3 spans 14 residues. V was pared by 5 bases and J by 1 base, with 1 base of the junction left unmatched. CDR1 is GTSNPN, CDR2 SVGIG, per germline (reference sequence). The CDR3 reads CAWGTSGSYNEQFF. The CDR3 nucleotides are TGTGCCTGGGGGACTAGCGGTTCCTACAATGAGCAGTTCTTC.

The chain combines TRBV28 with TRBJ1-2; 9 bases align to TRBD1. CDR3 length: 14 amino acids. The trim removed 4 bases at V and 1 base at J, leaving 1 base unmatched. In germline, CDR1 is MDHEN, CDR2 SYDVKM. CDR3 nucleotide sequence: TGTGCCAGCAGTTCGACAGGGGGTAACTATGGCTACACCTTC. Encoded protein: CASSSTGGNYGYTF.

The gene calls are TRBV5-1 and TRBJ2-7; no clear D gene. The CDR3 covers 14 residues. Germline CDR1 is SGHRS and CDR2 is YFSETQ. Trimming pared 5 bases from V and 3 bases from J, leaving 15 bases between. The CDR3, as DNA: TGCGCCAGCAGTTCATCTACCACAGACTACGAGCAGTACTTC. This codes for CASSSSTTDYEQYF. Full variable domain (missing parts from reference TRBV5-1 and TRBJ2-7): KAGVTQTPRYLIKTRGQQVTLSCSPISGHRSVSWYQQTPGQGLQFLFEYFSETQRNKGNFPGRFSGRQFSNSRSEMNVSTLELGDSALYLCASSSSTTDYEQYFGPGTRLTVT.

This sequence joins TRBV19 and TRBJ2-1; D possibly corresponds to TRBD2 (6 bases). CDR3 size: 14 residues. In germline, CDR1 is LNHDA, CDR2 SQIVND (reference sequence). Trimming left V 3 bases short and J 8 bases short, with 14 bases between. The chain's CDR3 is CASSMAGPGDEQFF. For the CDR3, the DNA is TGTGCCAGTAGTATGGCGGGACCGGGGGATGAGCAGTTCTTC.

This chain uses TRBV27 with TRBJ1-5; D is undetermined. There are 16 residues in the CDR3. Germline V CDR1 and CDR2: MNHEY, SMNVEV (reference sequence). V was pared by 1 base and J by 3 bases, with 13 bases between. The CDR3 reads CASSLFGRGYNQPQHF. DNA for the CDR3: TGTGCCAGCAGTTTATTTGGCCGAGGATACAATCAGCCCCAGCATTTT.

This chain connects TRBV7-3 to TRBJ2-2; a possible D gene is TRBD2 (5 bases). V lost 0 bases to trimming and J lost 4 bases, with 18 bases between them. CDR1 is SGHTA and CDR2 is FQGTGA in the germline V gene. The CDR3 extends over 18 amino acids. The CDR3 DNA is TGTGCCAGCAGCTTAACGGCCCAGCGGATAAGCAGCACCGGGGAGCTGTTTTTT. Translation gives CASSLTAQRISSTGELFF. The full variable domain, its missing parts supplied by reference TRBV7-3 and TRBJ2-2, is GAGVSQTPSNKVTEKGKYVELRCDPISGHTALYWYRQSLGQGPEFLIYFQGTGAADDSGLPNDRFFAVRPEGSVSTLKIQRTERGDSAVYLCASSLTAQRISSTGELFFGEGSRLTVL.